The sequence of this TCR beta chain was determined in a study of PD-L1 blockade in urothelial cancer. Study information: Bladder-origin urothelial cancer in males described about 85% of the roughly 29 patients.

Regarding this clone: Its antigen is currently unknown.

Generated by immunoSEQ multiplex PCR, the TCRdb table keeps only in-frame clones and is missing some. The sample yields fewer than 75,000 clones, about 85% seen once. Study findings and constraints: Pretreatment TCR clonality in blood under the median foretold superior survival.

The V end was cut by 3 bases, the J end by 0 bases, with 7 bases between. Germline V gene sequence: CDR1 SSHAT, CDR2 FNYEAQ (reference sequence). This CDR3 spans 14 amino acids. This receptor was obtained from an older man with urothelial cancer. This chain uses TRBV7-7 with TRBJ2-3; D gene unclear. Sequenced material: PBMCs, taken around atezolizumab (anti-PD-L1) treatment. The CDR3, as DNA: TGTGCCAGCAGCTTTCCCCTAAGCACAGATACGCAGTATTTT. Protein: CASSFPLSTDTQYF.